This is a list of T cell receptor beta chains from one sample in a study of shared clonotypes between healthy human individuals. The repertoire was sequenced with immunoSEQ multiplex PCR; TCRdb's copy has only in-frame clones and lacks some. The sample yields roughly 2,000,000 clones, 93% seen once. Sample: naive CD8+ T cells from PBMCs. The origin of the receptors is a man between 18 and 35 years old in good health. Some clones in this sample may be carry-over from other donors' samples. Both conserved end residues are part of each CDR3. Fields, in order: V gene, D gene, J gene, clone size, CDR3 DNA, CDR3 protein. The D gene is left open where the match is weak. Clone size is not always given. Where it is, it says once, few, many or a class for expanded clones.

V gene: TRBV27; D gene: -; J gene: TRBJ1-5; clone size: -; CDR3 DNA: TGTGCCAGCAACTTCAGGGTGAGCAATCAGCCCCAGCATTTT; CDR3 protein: CASNFRVSNQPQHF
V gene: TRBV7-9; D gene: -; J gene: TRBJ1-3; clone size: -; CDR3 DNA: TGTGCCAGCAGCTTAATACAGGGAGTTTCTGGAAACACCATATATTTT; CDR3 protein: CASSLIQGVSGNTIYF
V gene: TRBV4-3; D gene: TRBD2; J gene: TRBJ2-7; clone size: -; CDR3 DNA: TGCGCCAGCAGCCTCGGGACTAGCGCTTCTCACGAGCAGTACTTC; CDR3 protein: CASSLGTSASHEQYF
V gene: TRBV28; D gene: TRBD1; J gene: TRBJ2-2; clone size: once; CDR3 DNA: TGTGCCAGCGGACAGGTGTTCAACACCGGGGAGCTGTTTTTT; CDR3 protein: CASGQVFNTGELFF
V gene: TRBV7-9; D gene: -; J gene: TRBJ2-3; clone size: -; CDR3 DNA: TGTGCCAGCAGCTTAGGTGGGGGGCCGGATAAAGATACGCAGTATTTT; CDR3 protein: CASSLGGGPDKDTQYF
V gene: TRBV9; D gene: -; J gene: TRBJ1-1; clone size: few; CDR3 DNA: TGTGCCAGCAGCGACGACACGAACACTGAAGCTTTCTTT; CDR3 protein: CASSDDTNTEAFF
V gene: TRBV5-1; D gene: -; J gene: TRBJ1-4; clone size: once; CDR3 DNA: TGCGCCAGCAGCTTGTCGCTGGTGGGAAGAACTAATGAAAAACTGTTTTTT; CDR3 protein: CASSLSLVGRTNEKLFF
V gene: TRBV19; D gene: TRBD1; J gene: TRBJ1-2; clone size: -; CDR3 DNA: TGTGCCAGTAGTAACAGGGGCGATGGCTACACCTTC; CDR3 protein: CASSNRGDGYTF
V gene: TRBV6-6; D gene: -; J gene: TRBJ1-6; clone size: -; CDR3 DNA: TGTGCCAGCAGACATGGGAGGGGCGATAATTCACCCCTCCACTTT; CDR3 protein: CASRHGRGDNSPLHF
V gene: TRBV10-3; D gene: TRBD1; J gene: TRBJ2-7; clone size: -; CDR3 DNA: TGTGCCATCAGCCACCGGGACAGGGAAAGGAACGAGCAGTACTTC; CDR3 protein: CAISHRDRERNEQYF
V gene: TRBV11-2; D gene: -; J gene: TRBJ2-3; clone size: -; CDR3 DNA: TGTGCCAGCAGCTTAGAGGGTACGCAGTATTTT; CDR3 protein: CASSLEGTQYF
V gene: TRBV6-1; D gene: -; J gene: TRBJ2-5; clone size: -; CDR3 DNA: TGTGCCAGCAGGGATCTAGGCGCGGGGACCCAGTACTTC; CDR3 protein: CASRDLGAGTQYF
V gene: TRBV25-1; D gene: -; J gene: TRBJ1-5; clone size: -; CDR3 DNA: TGTGCCAGCCCCTATCAGCCCCAGCATTTT; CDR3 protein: CASPYQPQHF
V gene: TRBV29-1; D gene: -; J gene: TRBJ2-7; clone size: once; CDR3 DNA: TGCAGCGTTCTCCAAGGGGGGGGCGAGCAGTACTTC; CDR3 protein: CSVLQGGGEQYF
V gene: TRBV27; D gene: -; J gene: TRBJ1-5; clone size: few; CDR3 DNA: TGTGCCAGCAGTTTATCGAGTGGCAATCAGCCCCAGCATTTT; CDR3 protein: CASSLSSGNQPQHF
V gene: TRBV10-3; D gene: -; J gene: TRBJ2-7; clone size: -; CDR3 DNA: TGTGCCATCAGTGAGTTCGGACCGGGACCCCAGAAGGAGCTCGAGCAGTACTTC; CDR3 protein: CAISEFGPGPQKELEQYF
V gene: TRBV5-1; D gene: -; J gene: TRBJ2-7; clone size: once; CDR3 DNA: TGCGCCAGCAGCTGGGGGGACGGGACCTACGAGCAGTACTTC; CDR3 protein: CASSWGDGTYEQYF
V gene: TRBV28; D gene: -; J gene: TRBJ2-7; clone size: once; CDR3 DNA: TGTGCCAGCAGCCCTTTGTCCTACGAGCAGTACTTC; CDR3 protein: CASSPLSYEQYF
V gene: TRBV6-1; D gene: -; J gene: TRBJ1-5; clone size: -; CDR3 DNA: TGTGCCAGCAGGCATACGACAGAAAGACAGCCCCAGCATTTT; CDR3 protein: CASRHTTERQPQHF
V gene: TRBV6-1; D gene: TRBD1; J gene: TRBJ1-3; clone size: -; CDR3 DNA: TGTGCCAGCAAGTTAGGACAGGGAGTCGGAAACACCATATATTTT; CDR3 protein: CASKLGQGVGNTIYF
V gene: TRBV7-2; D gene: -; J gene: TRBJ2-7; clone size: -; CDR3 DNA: TGTGCCAGCAGCTCTTCGATTGGAGCGGAAGTCTACGAGCAGTACTTC; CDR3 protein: CASSSSIGAEVYEQYF
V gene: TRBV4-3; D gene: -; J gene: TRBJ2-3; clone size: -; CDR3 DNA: TGCGCCAGCAGCCAAGGACCAGGCTTCTCCACAGATACGCAGTATTTT; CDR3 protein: CASSQGPGFSTDTQYF
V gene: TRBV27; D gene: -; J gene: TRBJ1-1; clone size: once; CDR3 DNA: TGTGCCAGCAGTTTAAGCCCAGGCGTCGGGGCTTTCTTT; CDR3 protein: CASSLSPGVGAFF
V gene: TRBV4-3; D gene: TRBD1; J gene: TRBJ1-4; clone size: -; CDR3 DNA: TGCGCCAGCAGCCGCCTGGGAGGGACAGGGAATGAAAAACTGTTTTTT; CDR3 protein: CASSRLGGTGNEKLFF
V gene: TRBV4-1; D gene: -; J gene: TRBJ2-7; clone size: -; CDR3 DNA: TGCGCCAGCAGCCAAGATCCGGAGAGCTCCTACGAGCAGTACTTC; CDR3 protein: CASSQDPESSYEQYF
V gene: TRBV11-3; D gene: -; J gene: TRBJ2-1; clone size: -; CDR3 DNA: TGTGCCAGCAGCTTAAGGTCTAGCGCGTCCTACAATGAGCAGTTCTTC; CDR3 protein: CASSLRSSASYNEQFF
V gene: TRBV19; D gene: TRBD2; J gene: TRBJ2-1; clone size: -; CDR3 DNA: TGTGCCAGTAGTTCAGGGACTAGCTCCTACAATGAGCAGTTCTTC; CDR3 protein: CASSSGTSSYNEQFF
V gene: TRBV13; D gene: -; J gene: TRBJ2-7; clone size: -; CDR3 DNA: TGTGCCAGCAGCTTAGGGGGGGTCCCCTCCTACGAGCAGTACTTC; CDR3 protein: CASSLGGVPSYEQYF
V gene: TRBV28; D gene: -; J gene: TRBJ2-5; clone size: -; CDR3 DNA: TGTGCCAGCAGTTTTCAAGGGAGTGAGACCCAGTACTTC; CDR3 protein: CASSFQGSETQYF
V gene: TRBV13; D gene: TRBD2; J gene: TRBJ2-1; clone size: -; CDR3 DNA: TGTGCCAGCAGCTCGACTAGCGGGAGCTCCTACAATGAGCAGTTCTTC; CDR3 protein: CASSSTSGSSYNEQFF
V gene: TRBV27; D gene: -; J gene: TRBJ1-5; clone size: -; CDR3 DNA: TGTGCCAGCAGTCAGGGCCCCAATAGCAATCAGCCCCAGCATTTT; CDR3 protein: CASSQGPNSNQPQHF
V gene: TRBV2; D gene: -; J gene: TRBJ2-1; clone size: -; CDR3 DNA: TGTGCCAGCAGGGAGGACTACGTAGAGCAGTTCTTC; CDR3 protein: CASREDYVEQFF
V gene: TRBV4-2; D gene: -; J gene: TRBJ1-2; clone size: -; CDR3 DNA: TGTGCCAGCAGCCGGTTTGGGACACTGAAAAAATATGGCTACACCTTC; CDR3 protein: CASSRFGTLKKYGYTF
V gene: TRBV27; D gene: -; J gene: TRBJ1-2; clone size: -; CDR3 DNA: TGTGCCAGCAGTTCGTGGACAGACATAGCTAACTATGGCTACACCTTC; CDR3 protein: CASSSWTDIANYGYTF
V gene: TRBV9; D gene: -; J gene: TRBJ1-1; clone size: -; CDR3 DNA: TGTGCCAGCAGCGTAGCGGGAACGGTCACTGAAGCTTTCTTT; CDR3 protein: CASSVAGTVTEAFF
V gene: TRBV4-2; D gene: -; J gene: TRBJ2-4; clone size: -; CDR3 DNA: TGTGCCAGCAGCCAATATAAAAGTTTGGCCAAAAACATTCAGTACTTC; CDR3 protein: CASSQYKSLAKNIQYF
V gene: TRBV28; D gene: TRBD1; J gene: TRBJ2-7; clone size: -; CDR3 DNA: TGTGCCAGCACACTTCGCAACAATAGACAGGGGATACTTACGGGGGAGCAGTACTTC; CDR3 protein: CASTLRNNRQGILTGEQYF
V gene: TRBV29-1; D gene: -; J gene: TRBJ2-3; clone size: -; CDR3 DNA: TGCAGCGTTCGGCCTAAACTCACAGATACGCAGTATTTT; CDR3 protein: CSVRPKLTDTQYF
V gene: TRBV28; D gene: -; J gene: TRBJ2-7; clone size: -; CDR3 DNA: TGTGCCAGCAGTCAGACTGAGCAGTACTTC; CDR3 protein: CASSQTEQYF